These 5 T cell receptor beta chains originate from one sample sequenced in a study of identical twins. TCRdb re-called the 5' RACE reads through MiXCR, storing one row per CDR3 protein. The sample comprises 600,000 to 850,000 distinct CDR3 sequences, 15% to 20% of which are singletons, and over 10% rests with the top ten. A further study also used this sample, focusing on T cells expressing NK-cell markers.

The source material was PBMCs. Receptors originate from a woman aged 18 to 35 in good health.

The CDR3 loop reads CASSTLGQSSYGYTF. The DNA for the CDR3 is TGTGCCAGCAGCACGTTGGGACAGTCTAGCTATGGCTACACCTTC. This chain uses TRBV7-6 with TRBJ1-2; 7 positions agree with TRBD1. Germline CDR1 is SGHVS and CDR2 is FNYEAQ. The length of the CDR3 is 15 residues. Unmatched junction bases numbered 10, after V lost 5 bases and J lost 4 bases.

CDR3 nucleotides: TGTGCCAGCAGTTACGGCTTATTGGAGACCCAGTACTTC. It specifies CASSYGLLETQYF. The chain joins TRBV6-5 to TRBJ2-5; D is ambiguous. The V end was cut by 2 bases, the J end by 5 bases, with 9 bases between. CDR3 length: 13 residues. CDR1 is MNHEY, CDR2 SVGAGI, per germline.

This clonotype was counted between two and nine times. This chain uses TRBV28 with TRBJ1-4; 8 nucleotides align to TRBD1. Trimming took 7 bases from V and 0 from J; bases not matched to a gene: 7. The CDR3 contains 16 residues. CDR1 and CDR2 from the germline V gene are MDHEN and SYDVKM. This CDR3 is CASTGQGGSTNEKLFF. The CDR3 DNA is TGTGCCAGCACCGGACAGGGAGGCTCAACTAATGAAAAACTGTTTTTT.

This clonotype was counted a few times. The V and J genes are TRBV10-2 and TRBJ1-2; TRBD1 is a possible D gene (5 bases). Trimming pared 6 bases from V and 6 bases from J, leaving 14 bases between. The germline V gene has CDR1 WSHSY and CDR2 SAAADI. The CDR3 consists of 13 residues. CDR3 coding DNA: TGCGCCAGCAGCCACCGGGGGACGAATGGCTACACCTTC. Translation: CASSHRGTNGYTF.

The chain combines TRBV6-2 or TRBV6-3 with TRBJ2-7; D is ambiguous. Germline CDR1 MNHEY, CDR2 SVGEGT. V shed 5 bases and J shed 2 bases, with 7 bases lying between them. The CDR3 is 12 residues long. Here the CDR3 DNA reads TGTGCCAGCAGTCAACCCACCTACGAGCAGTACTTC. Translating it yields CASSQPTYEQYF.